Reported below is one T cell receptor beta chain. Its antigen is unidentified. These data come from a study of radiotherapy plus CTLA-4 blockade in lung cancer. Study observations and caveats: Together with interferon-beta, which increased in serum after radiation, early dynamic changes in blood T cell clones were reportedly the best predictors of response. Blood TCR clones of tumor origin expanded after radiotherapy plus ipilimumab.

V dropped 2 bases and J dropped 2 bases, with 13 bases sitting between them. This CDR3 contains 16 residues. CDR1 is KGHSH, CDR2 LQKENI, per germline. The assay was immunoSEQ multiplex PCR, and TCRdb's table has in-frame clones only and misses some. The sample records about 97,000 clones, around 79% being singletons. This chain uses TRBV18 with TRBJ1-3; a possible D gene is TRBD1 (5 bases). Sequences were derived from peripheral blood, sampled from a patient treated with radiotherapy plus ipilimumab. This TCR was recovered from a human donor with non-small cell lung cancer who had a partial response to radiotherapy plus ipilimumab. Some clones in this sample may be carry-over from other donors' samples. The DNA of the CDR3 is TGTGCCAGCTCACCAAGGCAGGGCCTGACTGGAAACACCATATATTTT. Its protein product is CASSPRQGLTGNTIYF. Variable domain in full (rest from reference TRBV18 and TRBJ1-3): NAGVMQNPRHLVRRRGQEARLRCSPMKGHSHVYWYRQLPEEGLKFMVYLQKENIIDESGMPKERFSAEFPKEGPSILRIQQVVRGDSAAYFCASSPRQGLTGNTIYFGEGSWLTVV.